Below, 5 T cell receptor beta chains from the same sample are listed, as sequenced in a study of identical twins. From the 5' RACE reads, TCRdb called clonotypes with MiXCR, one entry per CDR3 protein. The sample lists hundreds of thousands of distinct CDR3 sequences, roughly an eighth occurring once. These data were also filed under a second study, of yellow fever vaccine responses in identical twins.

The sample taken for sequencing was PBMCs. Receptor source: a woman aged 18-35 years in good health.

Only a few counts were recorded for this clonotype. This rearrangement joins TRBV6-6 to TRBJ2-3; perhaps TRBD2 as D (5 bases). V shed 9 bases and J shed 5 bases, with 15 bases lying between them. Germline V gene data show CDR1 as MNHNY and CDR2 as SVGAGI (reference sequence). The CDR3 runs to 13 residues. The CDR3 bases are TGTGCCAGTATGCGCGGCGGAGGAGATACGCAGTATTTT. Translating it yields CASMRGGGDTQYF.

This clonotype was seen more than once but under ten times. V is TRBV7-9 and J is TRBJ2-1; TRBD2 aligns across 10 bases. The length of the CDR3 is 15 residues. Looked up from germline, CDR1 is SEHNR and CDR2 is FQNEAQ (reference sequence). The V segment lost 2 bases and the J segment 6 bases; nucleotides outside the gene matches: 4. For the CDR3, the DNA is TGTGCCAGCAGCTTAAACAGCGGGGGGGCCAATGAGCAGTTCTTC. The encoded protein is CASSLNSGGANEQFF.

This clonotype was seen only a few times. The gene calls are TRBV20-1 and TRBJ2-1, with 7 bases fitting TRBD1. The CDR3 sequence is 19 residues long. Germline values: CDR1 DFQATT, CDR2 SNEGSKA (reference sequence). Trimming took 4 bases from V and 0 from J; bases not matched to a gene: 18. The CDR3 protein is CSATPPGQQWGHSYNEQFF. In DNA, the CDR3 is TGCAGTGCTACCCCACCGGGACAGCAATGGGGGCACTCCTACAATGAGCAGTTCTTC.

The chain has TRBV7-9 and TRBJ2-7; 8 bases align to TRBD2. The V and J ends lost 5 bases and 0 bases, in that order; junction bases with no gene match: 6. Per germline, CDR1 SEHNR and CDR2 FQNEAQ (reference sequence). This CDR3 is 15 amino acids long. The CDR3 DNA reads TGTGCCAGCAGCCCAAGCGGGAGTAGCTCCTACGAGCAGTACTTC. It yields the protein CASSPSGSSSYEQYF.

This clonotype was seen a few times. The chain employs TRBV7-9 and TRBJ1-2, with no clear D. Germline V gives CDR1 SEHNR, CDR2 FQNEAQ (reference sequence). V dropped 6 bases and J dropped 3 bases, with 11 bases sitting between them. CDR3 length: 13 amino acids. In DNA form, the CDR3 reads TGTGCCAGCAGGAGAGAAGGGTACTATGGCTACACCTTC. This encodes CASRREGYYGYTF.